The rows below give T cell receptor beta chains drawn from one sample of a study of cytomegalovirus exposure and HLA in healthy donors. Using immunoSEQ multiplex PCR, the repertoire was profiled, and TCRdb retains in-frame clones only, with some absent. Seen here are about 76,000 clones, approximately 94% observed once, and the top ten hold 1.5% to 2%. Material for sequencing was PBMCs. Receptors were obtained from a woman between 18 and 30 years old in good health and CMV-seropositive. Both conserved end residues are part of each CDR3. The D gene is left open where the match is weak. Size values are once, few and many counts, or a class for expanded clones, and some rows have none.

>TRBJ2-3|TRBD1|NA|TRBV9
CASSVADRVSTDTQYF
TGTGCCAGCAGCGTAGCGGACAGGGTTAGCACAGATACGCAGTATTTT
>TRBJ1-2|NA|NA|TRBV29-1
CSAVGARGYGYTF
TGCAGCGCCGTGGGGGCCCGCGGCTATGGCTACACCTTC
>TRBJ2-1|NA|NA|TRBV27
CASSLSSAGEIYNEQFF
TGTGCCAGCAGTTTATCGAGCGCAGGGGAGATCTACAATGAGCAGTTCTTC
>TRBJ2-4|NA|NA|TRBV19
CASSRAEIKNIQYF
TGTGCCAGTAGTAGGGCCGAAATAAAAAACATTCAGTACTTC
>TRBJ1-5|TRBD1|NA|TRBV30
CAWSARGNQPQHF
TGTGCCTGGAGTGCCAGGGGGAATCAGCCCCAGCATTTT
>TRBJ2-1|TRBD2|NA|TRBV9
CASSVDLSGISSYNEQFF
TGTGCCAGCAGCGTAGATCTTAGCGGGATTTCGTCCTACAATGAGCAGTTCTTC
>TRBJ2-3|NA|once|TRBV6-5
CASSYSTGDTQYF
TGTGCCAGCAGTTACTCGACGGGAGATACGCAGTATTTT
>TRBJ1-5|TRBD1|NA|TRBV30
CAWGTGPNQPQHF
TGTGCCTGGGGGACAGGGCCTAATCAGCCCCAGCATTTT
>TRBJ2-1|TRBD2|NA|TRBV18
CASSPRVAGYYNEQFF
TGTGCCAGCTCACCACGGGTAGCGGGGTACTACAATGAGCAGTTCTTC
>TRBJ1-2|NA|NA|TRBV6-1
CASSEMPSLAHGYTF
TGTGCCAGCAGTGAAATGCCCTCCTTGGCCCATGGCTACACCTTC
>TRBJ2-3|NA|NA|TRBV6-6
CASSGLNGVDTQYF
TGTGCCAGCAGCGGACTAAATGGTGTGGATACGCAGTATTTT
>TRBJ2-7|TRBD2|once|TRBV6-5
CASSVGGTRLDEQYF
TGTGCCAGCAGCGTAGGGGGGACTAGGCTTGACGAGCAGTACTTC
>TRBJ2-1|NA|NA|TRBV4-1
CASSQEGVSYNEQFF
TGCGCCAGCAGCCAAGAAGGGGTGAGCTACAATGAGCAGTTCTTC
>TRBJ2-3|TRBD2|NA|TRBV7-9
CASSSRVAGGTDTQYF
TGTGCCAGCAGCTCCCGGGTAGCGGGGGGCACAGATACGCAGTATTTT
>TRBJ2-3|TRBD2|NA|TRBV5-4
CASSSGTSGADTQYF
TGTGCCAGCAGCTCAGGGACTAGCGGGGCAGATACGCAGTATTTT
>TRBJ2-7|TRBD1|once|TRBV10-3
CAISTGTGPHEQYF
TGTGCCATCAGTACCGGGACAGGGCCCCACGAGCAGTACTTC
>TRBJ2-7|TRBD2|NA|TRBV2
CASRNLAGFSYEQYF
TGTGCCAGCAGGAACCTAGCGGGGTTCTCCTACGAGCAGTACTTC
>TRBJ2-3|NA|NA|TRBV11-3
CASTLGRTDTQYF
TGTGCCAGCACCTTGGGCCGCACAGATACGCAGTATTTT
>TRBJ2-2|NA|NA|TRBV5-8
CASSKEGRTGELFF
TGTGCCAGCAGCAAGGAGGGACGGACCGGGGAGCTGTTTTTT
>TRBJ2-2|NA|NA|TRBV7-3
CASSLTGRGGAGELFF
TGTGCCAGCAGCTTAACGGGCAGGGGAGGGGCCGGGGAGCTGTTTTTT